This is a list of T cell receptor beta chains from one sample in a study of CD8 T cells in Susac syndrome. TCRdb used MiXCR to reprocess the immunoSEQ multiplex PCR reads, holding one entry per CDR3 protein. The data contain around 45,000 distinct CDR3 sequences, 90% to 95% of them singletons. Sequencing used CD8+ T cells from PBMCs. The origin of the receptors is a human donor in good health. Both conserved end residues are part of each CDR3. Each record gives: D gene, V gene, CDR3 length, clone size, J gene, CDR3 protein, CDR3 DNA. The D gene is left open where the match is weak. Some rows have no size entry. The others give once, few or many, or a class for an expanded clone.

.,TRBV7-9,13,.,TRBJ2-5,CASRFGGQETQYF,TGTGCCAGCAGGTTTGGGGGACAAGAGACCCAGTACTTC
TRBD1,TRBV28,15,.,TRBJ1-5,CASSRTGFGNQPQHF,TGTGCCAGCAGCCGGACAGGGTTCGGCAATCAGCCCCAGCATTTT
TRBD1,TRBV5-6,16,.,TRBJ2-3,CASSFDPGQGTDTQYF,TGTGCCAGCAGCTTCGATCCGGGACAGGGAACAGATACGCAGTATTTT
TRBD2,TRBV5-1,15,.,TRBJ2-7,CASSLEASGAYEQYF,TGCGCCAGCAGCTTGGAGGCTAGCGGAGCCTATGAGCAGTACTTC
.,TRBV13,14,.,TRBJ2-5,CASSLGRDQETQYF,TGTGCCAGCAGCTTAGGGCGAGATCAAGAGACCCAGTACTTC
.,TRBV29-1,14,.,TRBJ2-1,CSGGSGPLYNEQFF,TGCAGCGGGGGGAGCGGTCCCCTTTACAATGAGCAGTTCTTC
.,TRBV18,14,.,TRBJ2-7,CASSPAGSSYEQYF,TGTGCCAGCTCACCGGCGGGGAGCTCCTACGAGCAGTACTTC
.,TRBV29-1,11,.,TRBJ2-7,CSVEIGDEQYF,TGCAGCGTTGAGATTGGGGACGAGCAGTACTTC
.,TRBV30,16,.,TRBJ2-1,CAWSVLATPYYNEQFF,TGTGCCTGGAGTGTCCTAGCGACGCCCTACTACAATGAGCAGTTCTTC
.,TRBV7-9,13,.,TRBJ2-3,CASSRGNTDTQYF,TGTGCCAGCAGCCGGGGGAACACAGATACGCAGTATTTT
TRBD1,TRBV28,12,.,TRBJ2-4,CASTLQGDIQYF,TGTGCCAGCACCCTTCAGGGGGACATTCAGTACTTC
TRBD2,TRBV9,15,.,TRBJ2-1,CASSAHSGSKDEQFF,TGTGCCAGCAGCGCTCATAGCGGGAGTAAGGATGAGCAGTTCTTC
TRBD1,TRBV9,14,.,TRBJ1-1,CASSSQGGWTEAFF,TGTGCCAGCAGCTCACAGGGGGGTTGGACTGAAGCTTTCTTT
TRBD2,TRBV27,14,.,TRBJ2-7,CASSFASGEYEQYF,TGTGCCAGCAGTTTTGCTAGCGGGGAATACGAGCAGTACTTC
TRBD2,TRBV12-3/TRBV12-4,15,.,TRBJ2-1,CASSLGLAAYNEQFF,TGTGCCAGCAGTTTGGGACTAGCTGCCTACAATGAGCAGTTCTTC
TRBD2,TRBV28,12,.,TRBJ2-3,CASRGRRETQYF,TGTGCCAGCAGGGGGAGGCGGGAGACGCAGTATTTT
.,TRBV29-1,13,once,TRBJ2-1,CSAYTGEGYEQFF,TGCAGCGCCTATACAGGGGAGGGGTATGAGCAGTTCTTC
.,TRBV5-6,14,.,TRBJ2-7,CASSPIDLEHEQYF,TGTGCCAGCAGTCCCATAGACCTGGAGCACGAGCAGTACTTC
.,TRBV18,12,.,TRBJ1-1,CASAYMNTEAFF,TGTGCCAGCGCCTACATGAACACTGAAGCTTTCTTT
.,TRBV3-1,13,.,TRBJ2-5,CASRQMEEETQYF,TGTGCCAGCAGGCAAATGGAGGAGGAGACCCAGTACTTC